This T cell receptor beta chain was retrieved from a study of OX40 agonist ivuxolimab in advanced cancers. General observations from the study: The antigen specificity of the peripheral T cells (those that were expanded) was not determined.

Libraries were prepared by immunoSEQ multiplex PCR; TCRdb keeps only in-frame clonotypes and omits some of them. This sample carries about 18,000 clones, 75% to 80% of them seen once, and the ten largest clones take roughly 14%. This CDR3 has 16 amino acids. The germline CDR1 and CDR2 sequences are SGHTA and FQGNSA. V lost 1 base and J lost 0, with 13 bases in between. With regard to this clone: The antigen is undetermined.

Sequences were derived from CD4+ or CD8+ T cells sorted from blood, sampled in a trial of the OX40 agonist ivuxolimab. The rearrangement links TRBV7-2 to TRBJ2-7; D remains unclear. The receptor comes from an adult with an advanced solid tumor such as melanoma, head and neck, liver or kidney cancer. In nucleotides, the CDR3 is TGTGCCAGCAGCTTAGTAGTCGACCCGATCTCCTACGAGCAGTACTTC. Translating gives CASSLVVDPISYEQYF.